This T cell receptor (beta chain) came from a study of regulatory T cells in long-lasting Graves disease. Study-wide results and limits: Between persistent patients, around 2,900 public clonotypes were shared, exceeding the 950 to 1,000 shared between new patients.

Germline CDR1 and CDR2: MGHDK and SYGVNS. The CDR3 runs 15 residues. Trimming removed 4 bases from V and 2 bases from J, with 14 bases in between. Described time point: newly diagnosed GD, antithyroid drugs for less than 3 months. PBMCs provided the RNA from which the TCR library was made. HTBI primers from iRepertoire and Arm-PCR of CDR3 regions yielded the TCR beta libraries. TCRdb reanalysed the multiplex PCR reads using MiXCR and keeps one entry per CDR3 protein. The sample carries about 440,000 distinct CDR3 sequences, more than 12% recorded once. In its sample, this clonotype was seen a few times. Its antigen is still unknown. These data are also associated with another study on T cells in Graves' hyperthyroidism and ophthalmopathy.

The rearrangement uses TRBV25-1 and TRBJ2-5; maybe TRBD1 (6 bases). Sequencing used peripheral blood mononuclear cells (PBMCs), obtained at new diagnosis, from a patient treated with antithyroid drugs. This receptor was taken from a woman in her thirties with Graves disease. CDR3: CASSVLQGTQETQYF. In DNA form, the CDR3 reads TGTGCCAGCAGTGTCCTACAGGGAACACAAGAGACCCAGTACTTC.